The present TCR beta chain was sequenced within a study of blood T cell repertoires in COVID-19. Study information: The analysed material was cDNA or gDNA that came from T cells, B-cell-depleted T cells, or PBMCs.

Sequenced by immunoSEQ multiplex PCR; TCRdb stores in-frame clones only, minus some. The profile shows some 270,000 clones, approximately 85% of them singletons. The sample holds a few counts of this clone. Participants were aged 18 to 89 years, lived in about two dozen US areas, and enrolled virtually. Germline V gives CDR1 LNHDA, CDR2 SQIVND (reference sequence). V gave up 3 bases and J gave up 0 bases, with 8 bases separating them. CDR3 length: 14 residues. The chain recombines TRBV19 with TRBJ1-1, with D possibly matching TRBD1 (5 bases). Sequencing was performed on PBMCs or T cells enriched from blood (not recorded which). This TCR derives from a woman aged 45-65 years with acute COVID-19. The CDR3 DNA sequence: TGTGCCAGTAGTATGACAGCCCTGAACACTGAAGCTTTCTTT. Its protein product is CASSMTALNTEAFF.